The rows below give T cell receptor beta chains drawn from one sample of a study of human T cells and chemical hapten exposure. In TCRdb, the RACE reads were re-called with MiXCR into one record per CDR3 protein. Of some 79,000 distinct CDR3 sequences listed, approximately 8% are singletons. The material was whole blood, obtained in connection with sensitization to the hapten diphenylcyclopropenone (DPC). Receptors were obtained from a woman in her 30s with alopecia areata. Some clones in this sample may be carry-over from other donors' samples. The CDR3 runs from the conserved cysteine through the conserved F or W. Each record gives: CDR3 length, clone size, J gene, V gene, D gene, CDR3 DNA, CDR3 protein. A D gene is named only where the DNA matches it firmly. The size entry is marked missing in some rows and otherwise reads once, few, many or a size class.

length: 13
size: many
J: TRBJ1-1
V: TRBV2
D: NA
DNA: TGTGCCAGCAGTCGGGGCTTAAGCACTGAAGCTTTCTTT
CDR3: CASSRGLSTEAFF

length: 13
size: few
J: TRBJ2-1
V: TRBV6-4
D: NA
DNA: TGTGCCAGCAGTGAGGGCTACTACAATGAGCAGTTCTTC
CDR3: CASSEGYYNEQFF

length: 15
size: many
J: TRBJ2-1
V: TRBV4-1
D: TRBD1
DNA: TGCGCCAGCAGCCAAGATTCGGGGACAGGGACTGAGCAGTTCTTC
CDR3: CASSQDSGTGTEQFF

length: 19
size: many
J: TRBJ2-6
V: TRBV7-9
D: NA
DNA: TGTGCCAGCAGCTTCTCGTCTGGCGAAGCTGTGGCGAGGGCCAACGTCCTGACTTTC
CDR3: CASSFSSGEAVARANVLTF

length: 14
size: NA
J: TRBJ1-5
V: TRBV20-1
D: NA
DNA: TGCAGTGCTAGAGAGGGGGGACCTAATCAGCCCCAGCATTTT
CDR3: CSAREGGPNQPQHF

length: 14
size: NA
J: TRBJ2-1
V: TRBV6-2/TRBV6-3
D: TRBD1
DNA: TGTGCCAGCAGCCGAGGGACAGGAGACAATGAGCAGTTCTTC
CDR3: CASSRGTGDNEQFF

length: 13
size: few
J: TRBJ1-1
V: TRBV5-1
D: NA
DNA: TGCGCCAGCAGGGGCGGGCCCAACACTGAAGCTTTCTTT
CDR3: CASRGGPNTEAFF

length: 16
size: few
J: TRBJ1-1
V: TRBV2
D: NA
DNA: TGTGCCAGCATCGGGTTAGCGGGGCTATTGAACACTGAAGCTTTCTTT
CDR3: CASIGLAGLLNTEAFF

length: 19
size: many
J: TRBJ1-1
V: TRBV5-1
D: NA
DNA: TGCGCCAGCAGCAGCGCGGTGGGGGGCGCGGGTTACTTGAACACTGAAGCTTTCTTT
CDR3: CASSSAVGGAGYLNTEAFF

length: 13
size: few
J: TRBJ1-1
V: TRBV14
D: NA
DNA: TGTGCCAGCAGTGGGGGGTTTAGCACTGAAGCTTTCTTT
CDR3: CASSGGFSTEAFF

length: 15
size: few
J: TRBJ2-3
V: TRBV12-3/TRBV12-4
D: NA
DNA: TGTGCCACCAGGAGAGGGGGGGGACGCACAGATACGCAGTATTTT
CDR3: CATRRGGGRTDTQYF

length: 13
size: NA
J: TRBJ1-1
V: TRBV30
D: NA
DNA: TGTGCCTGGAGTTCCTGGGGCAACTCTGAAGCTTTCTTT
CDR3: CAWSSWGNSEAFF

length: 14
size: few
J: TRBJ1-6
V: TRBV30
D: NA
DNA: TGTGCCTGGAGTTTGACAGCTGGGGGTTCACCCCTCCACTTT
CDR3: CAWSLTAGGSPLHF

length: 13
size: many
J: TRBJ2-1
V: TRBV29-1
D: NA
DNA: TGCAGCGTTGACGAGGGGTATAGCGATGAGCAGTTCTTC
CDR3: CSVDEGYSDEQFF

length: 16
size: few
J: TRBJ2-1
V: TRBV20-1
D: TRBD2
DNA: TGCAGTGCTAGAGCTAGCGGGGGAAACTCCTACAATGAGCAGTTCTTC
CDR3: CSARASGGNSYNEQFF

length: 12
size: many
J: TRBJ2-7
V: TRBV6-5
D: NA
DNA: TGTGCCAGCAGTTACGTTGGCGGGGAGCAGTACTTC
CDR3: CASSYVGGEQYF

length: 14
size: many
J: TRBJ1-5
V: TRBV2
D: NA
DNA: TGTGCCAGCAGTGTTCAACCAGGAGATCAGCCCCAGCATTTT
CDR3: CASSVQPGDQPQHF

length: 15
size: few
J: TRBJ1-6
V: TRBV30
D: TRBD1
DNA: TGTGCCTGCAGGGAGGGACAGGGGTTGGTGACACCCCTCCACTTT
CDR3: CACREGQGLVTPLHF

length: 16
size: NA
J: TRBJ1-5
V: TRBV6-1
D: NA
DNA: TGTGCCAGCAGTGAAAATGTATTAACAGCCAATCAGCCCCAGCATTTT
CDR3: CASSENVLTANQPQHF

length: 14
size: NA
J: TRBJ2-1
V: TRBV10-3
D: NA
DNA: TGTGCCATCAGTGTTGGAGGGTACGACAATGAGCAGTTCTTC
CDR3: CAISVGGYDNEQFF

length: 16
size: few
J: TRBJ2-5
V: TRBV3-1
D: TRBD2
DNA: TGTGCCAGCAGCCAAGATGCCGGGACTAGACCCGAGACCCAGTACTTC
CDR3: CASSQDAGTRPETQYF

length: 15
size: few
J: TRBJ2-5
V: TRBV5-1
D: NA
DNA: TGCGCCAGCAGCTTGTTCAGGGCGGTGGGAGAGACCCAGTACTTC
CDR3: CASSLFRAVGETQYF

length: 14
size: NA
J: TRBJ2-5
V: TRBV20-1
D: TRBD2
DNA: TGCAGTGCTAGGTCCCTAGCGGGGCAAGAGACCCAGTACTTC
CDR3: CSARSLAGQETQYF

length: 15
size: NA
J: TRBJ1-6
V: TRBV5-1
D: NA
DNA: TGCGCCAGCAGCTTGGCGGACAGCGGTAATTCACCCCTCCACTTT
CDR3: CASSLADSGNSPLHF

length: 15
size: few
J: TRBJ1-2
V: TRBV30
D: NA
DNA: TGTGCCTGGAGTGTGACAATGGGGCATGTCTATGGCTACACCTTC
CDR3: CAWSVTMGHVYGYTF

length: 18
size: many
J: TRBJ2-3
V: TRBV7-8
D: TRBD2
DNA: TGTGCCAGCAGCGTAAGCCCTAGCGGGGGGCCTAGCACAGATACGCAGTATTTT
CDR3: CASSVSPSGGPSTDTQYF

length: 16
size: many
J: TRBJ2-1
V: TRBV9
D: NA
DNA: TGTGCCAGCAGCCCAGGGGGGTCGGTGGGGGAAAATGAGCAGTTCTTC
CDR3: CASSPGGSVGENEQFF

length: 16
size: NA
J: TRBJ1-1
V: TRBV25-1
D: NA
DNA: TGTGCCAGCAGTGATGACACCAAGGGGGGCCGGACTGAAGCTTTCTTT
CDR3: CASSDDTKGGRTEAFF

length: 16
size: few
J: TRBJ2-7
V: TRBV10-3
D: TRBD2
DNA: TGTGCCATCAGTGTGGGGATTTTGGGGGGAGGGTACGAGCAGTACTTC
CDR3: CAISVGILGGGYEQYF

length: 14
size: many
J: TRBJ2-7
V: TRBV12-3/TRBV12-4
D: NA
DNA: TGTGCCAGCAGTTTCGGGCCCCTACGTGGCGAGCAGTACTTC
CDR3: CASSFGPLRGEQYF

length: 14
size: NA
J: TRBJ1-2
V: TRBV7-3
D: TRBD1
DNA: TGTGCCAGCAGCCCCACGACAGGGGGCGAAGGCTACACCTTC
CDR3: CASSPTTGGEGYTF

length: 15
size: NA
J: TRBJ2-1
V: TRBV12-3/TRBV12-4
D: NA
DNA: TGTGCCAGCAGCTTCGGCACTCCGCTCTACAATGAGCAGTTCTTC
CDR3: CASSFGTPLYNEQFF

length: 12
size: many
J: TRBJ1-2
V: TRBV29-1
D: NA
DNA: TGCAGCGGTCGGACTGCTGACTATGGCTACACCTTC
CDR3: CSGRTADYGYTF

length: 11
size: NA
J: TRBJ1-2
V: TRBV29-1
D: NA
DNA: TGCAGCGTGGAAGCTCTGGGCGGCTACACCTTC
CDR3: CSVEALGGYTF

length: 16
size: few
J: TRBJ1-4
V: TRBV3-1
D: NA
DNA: TGTGCCAGCAGTTGGTTAAAGGGGGCAACTAATGAAAAACTGTTTTTT
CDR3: CASSWLKGATNEKLFF

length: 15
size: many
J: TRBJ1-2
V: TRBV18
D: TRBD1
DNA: TGTGCCAGCTCTCCTCAAGGACAGGGAAAGAGTGGCTACACCTTC
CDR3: CASSPQGQGKSGYTF

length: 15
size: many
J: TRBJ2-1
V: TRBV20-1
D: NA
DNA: TGCAGTGCTGCCCCCACGGACAGAGACTACAATGAGCAGTTCTTC
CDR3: CSAAPTDRDYNEQFF

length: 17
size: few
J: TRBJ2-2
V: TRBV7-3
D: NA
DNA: TGTGCCAGCAGCCCCACCGTGATAGCGGCGGGCACCGGGGAGCTGTTTTTT
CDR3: CASSPTVIAAGTGELFF

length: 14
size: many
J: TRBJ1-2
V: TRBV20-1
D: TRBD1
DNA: TGCAGTGCCCTGGGGACAGGCCCTAACTATGGCTACACCTTC
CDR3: CSALGTGPNYGYTF

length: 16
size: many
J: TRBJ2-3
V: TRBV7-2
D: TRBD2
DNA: TGTGCCAGCAGCCAGCGGCTAGCGGGCCGCACAGATACGCAGTATTTT
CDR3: CASSQRLAGRTDTQYF

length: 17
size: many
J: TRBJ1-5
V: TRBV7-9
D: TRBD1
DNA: TGTGCCAGCACCCCAGGACAGGGGGCGACTAGCAATCAGCCCCAGCATTTT
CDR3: CASTPGQGATSNQPQHF

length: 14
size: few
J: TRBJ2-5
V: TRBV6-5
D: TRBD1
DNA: TGTGCCAGCAGTTACCGGGACAGGGGAGAGACCCAGTACTTC
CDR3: CASSYRDRGETQYF

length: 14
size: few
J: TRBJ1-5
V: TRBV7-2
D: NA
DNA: TGTGCCAGCAGCTTATTCGGTGAAGGTCAGCCCCAGCATTTT
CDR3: CASSLFGEGQPQHF

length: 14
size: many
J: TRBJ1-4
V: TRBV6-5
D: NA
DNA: TGTGCCAGCAGCCCTACAGGGACTAATGAAAAACTGTTTTTT
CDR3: CASSPTGTNEKLFF

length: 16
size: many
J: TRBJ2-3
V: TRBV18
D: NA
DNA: TGTGCCAGCTCACCACCCCCGAGTAAAGGCACAGATACGCAGTATTTT
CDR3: CASSPPPSKGTDTQYF

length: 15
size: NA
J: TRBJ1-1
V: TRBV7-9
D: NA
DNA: TGTGCCAGCAGCTTAGTGCCAGGGACTAACACTGAAGCTTTCTTT
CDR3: CASSLVPGTNTEAFF

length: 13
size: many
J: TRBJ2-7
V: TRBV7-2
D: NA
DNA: TGTGCCAGCAGTCCTAACCCGAACTACGAGCAGTACTTC
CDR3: CASSPNPNYEQYF

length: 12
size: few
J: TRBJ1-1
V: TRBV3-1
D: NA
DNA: TGTGCCAGCAGCCAAGCGGGATCTGAAGCTTTCTTT
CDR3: CASSQAGSEAFF

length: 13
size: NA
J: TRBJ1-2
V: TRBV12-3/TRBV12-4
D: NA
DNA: TGTGCCAGCAGTTGCCCGGGGAACTATGGCTACACCTTC
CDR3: CASSCPGNYGYTF

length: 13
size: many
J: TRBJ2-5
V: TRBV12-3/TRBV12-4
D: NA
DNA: TGTGCCATCGCCGGGACCGGGGAAGAGACCCAGTACTTC
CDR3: CAIAGTGEETQYF

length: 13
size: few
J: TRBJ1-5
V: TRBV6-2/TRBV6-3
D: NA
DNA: TGTGCCCTGGCCCGGGATAGCAATCAGCCCCAGCATTTT
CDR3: CALARDSNQPQHF

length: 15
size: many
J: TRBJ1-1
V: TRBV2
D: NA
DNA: TGTGCCAGCTCAAAAGAGGCAGGGAGAGCCACTGAAGCTTTCTTT
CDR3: CASSKEAGRATEAFF

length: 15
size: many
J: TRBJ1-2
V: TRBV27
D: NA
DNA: TGTGCCAGCAGTACCGGACAGCTAGGACACTATGGCTACACCTTC
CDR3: CASSTGQLGHYGYTF

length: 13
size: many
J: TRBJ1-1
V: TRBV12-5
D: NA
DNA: TGTGCTAGTGAAATAGCAGGGACCACTGAAGCTTTCTTT
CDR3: CASEIAGTTEAFF

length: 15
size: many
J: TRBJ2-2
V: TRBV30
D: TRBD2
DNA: TGTGCCTGGAGTCTTAGCGGGGGGGCCTCCGGGGAGCTGTTTTTT
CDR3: CAWSLSGGASGELFF